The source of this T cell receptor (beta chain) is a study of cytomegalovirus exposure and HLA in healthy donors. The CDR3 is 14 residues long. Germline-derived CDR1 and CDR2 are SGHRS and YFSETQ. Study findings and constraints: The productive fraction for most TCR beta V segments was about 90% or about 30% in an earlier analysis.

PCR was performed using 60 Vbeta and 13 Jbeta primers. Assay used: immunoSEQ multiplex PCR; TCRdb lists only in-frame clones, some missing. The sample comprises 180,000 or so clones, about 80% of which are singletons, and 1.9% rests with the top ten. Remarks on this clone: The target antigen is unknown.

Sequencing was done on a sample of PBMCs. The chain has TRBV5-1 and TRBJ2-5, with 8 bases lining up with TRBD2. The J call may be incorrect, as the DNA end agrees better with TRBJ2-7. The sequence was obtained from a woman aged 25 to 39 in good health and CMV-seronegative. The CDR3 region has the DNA TGCGCCAGCAGCTCGGGAGGGGTCCCCTACGAGCAGTACTTC. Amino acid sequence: CASSSGGVPYEQYF.